Following are 20 T cell receptor beta chains from one sample sequenced in a study of prognosis after radiotherapy for stage I lung cancer. It was by two-round multiplex PCR that TCR beta CDR3 was amplified from genomic DNA. Amplification in first-round PCR relied on primers specific to each TRBV and TRBJ gene. Each CDR3 protein is one row after TCRdb ran MiXCR on the multiplex PCR reads. The data show roughly 38,000 distinct CDR3 sequences, roughly a quarter seen once. This material consisted of PBMCs, taken before or after stereotactic body radiation therapy (not recorded which). The receptors derive from a donor at least 50 years old with non-small cell lung cancer.

This clonotype was counted at least ten times. The chain is built from TRBV6-5 and TRBJ2-1; 9 nucleotides match TRBD1. Germline CDR1 is MNHEY and CDR2 is SVGAGI. This CDR3 comprises 14 residues. V lost 2 bases to trimming and J lost 7 bases; unmatched junction nucleotides: 3. This CDR3 reads CASSYPGQGNEQFF. CDR3 DNA: TGTGCCAGCAGTTACCCGGGACAGGGTAATGAGCAGTTCTTC.

This clonotype was counted ten times or more. The V and J genes are TRBV20-1 and TRBJ2-3; the D is unclear. This CDR3 region has 15 residues. Looked up from germline, CDR1 is DFQATT and CDR2 is SNEGSKA (reference sequence). V was cut by 3 bases and J by 4 bases, with 17 bases left in between. CDR3 protein: CSASGPPFSADTQYF. CDR3 nucleotides: TGCAGTGCTAGTGGACCCCCCTTCTCAGCAGATACGCAGTATTTT.

This clonotype was seen a handful of times. V gene TRBV30 combines with J gene TRBJ2-1; D not resolved. The CDR3 consists of 14 residues. CDR1 and CDR2 from the germline V gene are GTSNPN and SVGIG (reference sequence). The V end lost 7 bases, the J end lost 0 bases, and 13 bases lay between the germline ends. The CDR3 sequence: CAYLPASSYNEQFF. The CDR3 DNA reads TGTGCCTACCTCCCAGCGAGCTCCTACAATGAGCAGTTCTTC. Looking up the rest from reference TRBV30 and TRBJ2-1 gives the full variable domain: SQTIHQWPATLVQPVGSPLSLECTVEGTSNPNLYWYRQAAGRGLQLLFYSVGIGQISSEVPQNLSASRPQDRQFILSSKKLLLSDSGFYLCAYLPASSYNEQFFGPGTRLTVL.

The chain couples TRBV20-1 to TRBJ2-7; 9 nucleotides align to TRBD2. Germline CDR1 and CDR2: DFQATT and SNEGSKA (reference sequence). CDR3 length: 12 amino acids. Trimming removed 6 bases from V and 7 bases from J; junction bases left unmatched: 7. CDR3: CSAKTSGSEQYF. Here the CDR3 DNA reads TGCAGTGCGAAAACTAGCGGGTCTGAGCAGTACTTC.

This clonotype has at least ten counts. The J gene is TRBJ2-7, the V gene TRBV19; the match to TRBD2 covers 11 bases. This CDR3 has 17 residues. Germline V gene data show CDR1 as LNHDA and CDR2 as SQIVND (reference sequence). V was pared by 5 bases and J by 0 bases, with 9 bases of the junction left unmatched. The CDR3 is CASSLDTTSGSSYEQYF. Written as DNA, the CDR3 is TGTGCCAGTAGTCTTGATACAACTAGCGGGAGCTCCTACGAGCAGTACTTC.

There are many counts of this clonotype. The chain uses TRBV18 and TRBJ1-2; 10 bases fit TRBD1. Germline-derived CDR1 and CDR2 are KGHSH and LQKENI. V lost 2 bases and J lost 4; bases outside the gene matches: 13. CDR3 size: 18 residues. The CDR3 region has the DNA TGTGCCAGCTCACCAACGACAGGGGGCCGCTCCGCGGGCTATGGCTACACCTTC. Protein: CASSPTTGGRSAGYGYTF.

This clonotype was seen at least ten times. The chain combines TRBV5-8 with TRBJ2-3; tentatively, D is TRBD1 (5 bases). Trimming took off 7 bases at V and 5 bases at J, with 20 bases between the two ends. Germline assignment: CDR1 SGHTS and CDR2 YDEGEE. The CDR3 has 15 amino acids. The CDR3 reads CASGRLSRVGDTQYF. The CDR3 coding sequence is TGTGCCAGCGGTCGGTTAAGCAGGGTAGGAGATACGCAGTATTTT.

This clonotype has ten or more counts. J is TRBJ2-1 and V is TRBV11-3; a possible D gene is TRBD2 (7 bases). Trimming pared 4 bases from V and 3 bases from J, leaving 13 bases between. Germline CDR1 reads SGHNT; CDR2 reads YENEEA. This CDR3 comprises 15 residues. CDR3 bases: TGTGCCAGCAGCTCCGGCGGGGGCTTCTACAATGAGCAGTTCTTC. Its protein product is CASSSGGGFYNEQFF.

This clonotype has a count of ten or more. This sequence joins TRBV19 and TRBJ2-2; D remains unclear. The CDR3 totals 13 residues. Germline assignment: CDR1 LNHDA and CDR2 SQIVND (reference sequence). Trimming removed 1 base at V and 5 bases at J, with 5 bases between. This CDR3 reads CASSIVKTGELFF. In DNA form, the CDR3 reads TGTGCCAGTAGTATAGTGAAAACCGGGGAGCTGTTTTTT. Full variable domain (rest looked up from reference TRBV19 and TRBJ2-2): DGGITQSPKYLFRKEGQNVTLSCEQNLNHDAMYWYRQDPGQGLRLIYYSQIVNDFQKGDIAEGYSVSREKKESFPLTVTSAQKNPTAFYLCASSIVKTGELFFGEGSRLTVL.

This clonotype has just one count. A far larger clone is one nucleotide away, so this likely arose from a read error. This sequence joins TRBV6-2 or TRBV6-3 and TRBJ1-2; tentatively, D is TRBD1 (5 bases). The V gene's germline CDR1 is MNHEY and CDR2 SVGEGT. The CDR3 covers 11 residues. V lost 5 bases and J lost 6, with 7 bases in between. The CDR3, as DNA: TGTGCCAGCAGTGACAGAAATGGCTACACCTTC. It codes for CASSDRNGYTF.

Note on this clonotype: The likely explanation is a read error, given a far larger clone one base away. The DNA for the CDR3 is TGTGCCAGCAGTTCACCACAGCGAGTGAACACTGAAGCTTTCTTT. Protein product: CASSSPQRVNTEAFF. The rearrangement uses TRBV6-9 and TRBJ1-1; D unresolved. This CDR3 is built from 15 residues. Trimming took off 4 bases at V and 0 bases at J, with 12 bases between the two ends. Germline CDR1 is MNHGY and CDR2 is SVAAGI.

This clonotype was found many times. This chain uses TRBV14 with TRBJ1-5; D remains ambiguous. There are 15 residues in the CDR3. Trimming removed 1 base at V and 2 bases at J, with 9 bases between. The V gene's germline CDR1 is SGHDN and CDR2 FVKESK. The CDR3 DNA sequence: TGTGCCAGCAGCCAAGGTAGTCTTGGCAATCAGCCCCAGCATTTT. Its protein is CASSQGSLGNQPQHF.

This clonotype was recorded at least ten times. For the CDR3, the DNA is TGTGCCAGCAGCGTAACGGCGGGCAGCTCCTACAATGAGCAGTTCTTC. As protein: CASSVTAGSSYNEQFF. This chain connects TRBV9 to TRBJ2-1; TRBD2 is a possible D gene (5 bases). The CDR3 covers 16 residues. V was clipped by 1 base and J by 0 bases, with 11 bases between them. Germline loops: CDR1 SGDLS, CDR2 YYNGEE.

This clonotype occurred many times. This chain uses TRBV4-1 with TRBJ2-2; D is tentatively TRBD1 or TRBD2 (6 bases each). Per germline, CDR1 MGHRA and CDR2 YSYEKL. The CDR3 is 17 residues long. The V and J ends lost 5 bases and 6 bases respectively, with 22 bases between them. In DNA, the CDR3 is TGCGCCAGCAGCTATCGGTTAGGGGGGAGTCTTGCCGGGGAGCTGTTTTTT. It specifies CASSYRLGGSLAGELFF.

For this clonotype: This may be a read error: a much more frequent sequence differs by one nucleotide. The chain joins TRBV7-2 to TRBJ1-1, with D perhaps matching TRBD1 (5 bases). The CDR3 contains 15 residues. Trimming shortened V by 0 bases and J by 7 bases, and 15 bases separated the two germline ends. Germline CDR1 SGHTA, CDR2 FQGNSA. CDR3 sequence (DNA): TGTGCCAGCAGCTTAGCGGCTGGGGGGATTGATGAAGCTTTCTTT. It encodes CASSLAAGGIDEAFF.

J is TRBJ2-7 and V is TRBV27, with 10 bases lining up with TRBD1. The CDR3 loop spans 17 amino acids. The ends lost 3 bases at V and 3 bases at J; junction bases unmatched: 11. Looked up from germline, CDR1 is MNHEY and CDR2 is SMNVEV (reference sequence). CDR3 sequence reads: CASSFPGTGAFYYEQYF. For the CDR3, the DNA is TGTGCCAGCAGTTTTCCCGGGACAGGGGCCTTCTACTACGAGCAGTACTTC.

At least ten counts were recorded for this clonotype. V gene TRBV5-8 combines with J gene TRBJ2-2, with TRBD2 matching over 7 bases. This CDR3 contains 17 residues. The germline V gene has CDR1 SGHTS and CDR2 YDEGEE. V lost 6 bases to trimming and J lost 2 bases; unmatched junction nucleotides: 13. CDR3 sequence (DNA): TGTGCCAGCACCCGGGGTCTGCTAGCGGATAACACCGGGGAGCTGTTTTTT. Translation: CASTRGLLADNTGELFF.

This clonotype has ten or more counts. The chain carries TRBV5-1 and TRBJ2-5, with D perhaps TRBD2 (6 bases). V lost 0 bases and J lost 1, with 13 bases in between. The CDR3 totals 16 residues. Germline V gene sequence: CDR1 SGHRS, CDR2 YFSETQ. This CDR3 is CASSLASVSGQETQYF. In DNA form, the CDR3 reads TGCGCCAGCAGCTTGGCCTCTGTTAGCGGCCAAGAGACCCAGTACTTC.

This clonotype was seen at least ten times. J is TRBJ2-1 and V is TRBV20-1; no reliable D call. Trimming stripped 1 base from V and 8 bases from J, with 18 bases between. Germline CDR1 reads DFQATT; CDR2 reads SNEGSKA (reference sequence). The CDR3 covers 15 residues. For the CDR3, the DNA is TGCAGTGCTAGAGCCCCGGGTAGGCCCGCCCATGAGCAGTTCTTC. It translates to CSARAPGRPAHEQFF.

Only a few counts were recorded for this clonotype. Possible read error: a much larger clone is one base away. No conserved phenylalanine or tryptophan ends this CDR3, so it is likely a read error. V is TRBV28 and J is TRBJ2-7; D possibly matches TRBD1 or TRBD2 (6 bases each). CDR3 length: 12 amino acids. Looked up from germline, CDR1 is MDHEN and CDR2 is SYDVKM. V lost 9 bases and J lost 2, with 11 bases in between. The CDR3 bases are TGTGCCAGTGGTCGGGGGCCCTACGAGCAGTACTAC. Translating gives CASGRGPYEQYY.